Listed here are 21 T cell receptor beta chains from one sample, sequenced in a study of T cell changes during pregnancy in multiple sclerosis. This table comes from immunoSEQ multiplex PCR, and its TCRdb copy is limited to in-frame clones, with some not included. The table includes around 53,000 clones, roughly nine tenths detected once. The sample here was CD8+ T cells from peripheral blood mononuclear cells, taken before pregnancy. The receptors stem from a female donor with multiple sclerosis, enrolled in a pregnancy study.

The chain carries TRBV7-9 and TRBJ2-1, with 8 bases that match TRBD1. CDR3 length: 13 residues. Germline-derived CDR1 and CDR2 are SEHNR and FQNEAQ (reference sequence). CDR3 amino acids: CAEQGGLDNEQFF. The CDR3 nucleotides read TGTGCTGAACAGGGGGGATTAGACAATGAGCAGTTCTTC.

The chain links TRBV15 to TRBJ2-3; 8 bases are shared with TRBD2. This CDR3 contains 15 residues. In germline, CDR1 is LNHNV, CDR2 YYDKDF (reference sequence). After removal of 3 bases from V and 5 bases from J, the junction contained 7 bases not matched to a gene. The DNA of the CDR3 is TGTGCCACCAGCAGGGACTCCGGGACTAGAGATACGCAGTATTTT. Amino acids: CATSRDSGTRDTQYF.

The chain couples TRBV7-3 to TRBJ2-1, with 8 positions matching TRBD2. Germline V gene data show CDR1 as SGHTA and CDR2 as FQGTGA. The junction had 14 bases not matched to a gene; V was cut back by 1 base and J by 9 bases. The CDR3 consists of 17 residues. The chain's CDR3 is CASSLNLAGGPFGEQFF. The DNA for the CDR3 is TGTGCCAGCAGCTTAAATCTGGCGGGGGGTCCCTTCGGTGAGCAGTTCTTC. Complete variable domain (other parts from reference TRBV7-3 and TRBJ2-1): GAGVSQTPSNKVTEKGKYVELRCDPISGHTALYWYRQSLGQGPEFLIYFQGTGAADDSGLPNDRFFAVRPEGSVSTLKIQRTERGDSAVYLCASSLNLAGGPFGEQFFGPGTRLTVL.

The V gene is TRBV9, the J gene TRBJ2-5; TRBD2 aligns across 10 bases. Unmatched junction bases numbered 2, after V lost 3 bases and J lost 3 bases. This CDR3 comprises 14 residues. Germline V lookup: CDR1 SGDLS, CDR2 YYNGEE. For the CDR3, the DNA is TGTGCCAGCAGCGCCCTAGCGGGGGAAGAGACCCAGTACTTC. This sequence encodes CASSALAGEETQYF. The entire variable domain, with the rest obtained from reference TRBV9 and TRBJ2-5, is as follows: DSGVTQTPKHLITATGQRVTLRCSPRSGDLSVYWYQQSLDQGLQFLIQYYNGEERAKGNILERFSAQQFPDLHSELNLSSLELGDSALYFCASSALAGEETQYFGPGTRLLVL.

The gene calls are TRBV11-3 and TRBJ1-1, with 8 bases that match TRBD1. CDR1 and CDR2 (germline): SGHNT, YENEEA. The junction had 9 bases not matched to a gene; V was cut back by 5 bases and J by 4 bases. CDR3 length: 15 amino acids. The CDR3 coding sequence is TGTGCCAGCAGCCCGGGCGGCCAGGGGGCCACTGAAGCTTTCTTT. Translation gives CASSPGGQGATEAFF. Together with reference TRBV11-3 and TRBJ1-1, the CDR3 gives the full variable domain: EAGVVQSPRYKIIEKKQPVAFWCNPISGHNTLYWYLQNLGQGPELLIRYENEEAVDDSQLPKDRFSAERLKGVDSTLKIQPAELGDSAVYLCASSPGGQGATEAFFGQGTRLTVV.

The J gene is TRBJ2-6, the V gene TRBV4-3, with a possible D match to TRBD1 (5 bases). The CDR3 extends over 16 amino acids. Germline values: CDR1 LGHNA, CDR2 YSLEER. The V and J ends lost 0 bases and 0 bases respectively, with 6 bases between them. The CDR3 sequence: CASSQERGSGANVLTF. DNA for the CDR3: TGCGCCAGCAGCCAAGAAAGGGGCTCTGGGGCCAACGTCCTGACTTTC.

This rearrangement joins TRBV27 to TRBJ1-6; 9 positions match TRBD1. This CDR3 has 15 amino acids. The V and J ends lost 4 bases and 8 bases, in that order; junction bases with no gene match: 6. The germline V gene encodes CDR1 MNHEY and CDR2 SMNVEV (reference sequence). The CDR3 sequence: CASSYTGGEHSPLHF. CDR3 sequence (DNA): TGTGCCAGCAGTTATACAGGGGGCGAGCATTCACCCCTCCACTTT.

This chain joins TRBV4-1 and TRBJ2-6; D gene unclear. Trimming left V 5 bases short and J 0 bases short, with 14 bases between. The CDR3 extends over 17 amino acids. CDR1 MGHRA and CDR2 YSYEKL come from the germline V gene. CDR3: CASSYDGSTSGANVLTF. Written as DNA, the CDR3 is TGCGCCAGCAGCTATGACGGGTCCACCTCTGGGGCCAACGTCCTGACTTTC.

The CDR3 DNA reads TGTGCCAGCAGTTACGGGATTCTTCAGGGAAACACTGAAGCTTTCTTT. This encodes CASSYGILQGNTEAFF. The chain uses TRBV6-5 and TRBJ1-1; TRBD1 is a possible D gene (5 bases). Trimming stripped 2 bases from V and 2 bases from J, with 15 bases between. In germline, CDR1 is MNHEY, CDR2 SVGAGI. The CDR3 extends over 16 amino acids.

This clone has a single count. V and J are TRBV13 and TRBJ2-3; 7 nucleotides agree with TRBD2. The CDR3 spans 15 residues. V dropped 8 bases and J dropped 1; count of bases not matched to a gene: 9. Germline V gives CDR1 PRHDT, CDR2 FYEKMQ (reference sequence). DNA of the CDR3: TGTGCCAGCCAAACGCGGGCGGGGGGCACAGATACGCAGTATTTT. Encoded protein: CASQTRAGGTDTQYF.

This chain links TRBV7-6 with TRBJ2-3; D remains ambiguous. The V end lost 1 base, the J end lost 6 bases, and 8 bases lay between the germline ends. The CDR3 has 13 amino acids. Germline assignment: CDR1 SGHVS and CDR2 FNYEAQ. CDR3 in amino acids: CASSLEAEDTQYF. The CDR3 region has the DNA TGTGCCAGCAGCTTAGAAGCCGAGGATACGCAGTATTTT.

The chain carries TRBV5-6 and TRBJ1-1, with D perhaps TRBD1 (6 bases). The V gene's germline CDR1 is SGHDT and CDR2 YYEEEE. This CDR3 is built from 15 residues. Trimming removed 2 bases from V and 0 bases from J, with 11 bases in between. DNA of the CDR3: TGTGCCAGCAGCTTCGGACAGCGAATGAACACTGAAGCTTTCTTT. This encodes CASSFGQRMNTEAFF.

The rearrangement links TRBV4-3 to TRBJ2-3, with a weak D call TRBD2 (7 bases). CDR3 size: 16 residues. Per germline, CDR1 LGHNA and CDR2 YSLEER. V was clipped by 8 bases and J by 5 bases, with 23 bases between them. CDR3 DNA: TGCGCCAGCCAAGGACGTGGAGGGGGGGCCTTAGATACGCAGTATTTT. This sequence encodes CASQGRGGGALDTQYF.

The J gene is TRBJ1-3, the V gene TRBV9; D is possibly TRBD1 (6 bases). The V end was cut by 0 bases, the J end by 7 bases, with 11 bases between. This CDR3 contains 14 residues. Germline values: CDR1 SGDLS, CDR2 YYNGEE. The CDR3 sequence: CASSVAGAGNTIYF. DNA for the CDR3: TGTGCCAGCAGCGTAGCAGGGGCCGGGAACACCATATATTTT. The whole variable domain, remainder taken from reference TRBV9 and TRBJ1-3, is DSGVTQTPKHLITATGQRVTLRCSPRSGDLSVYWYQQSLDQGLQFLIQYYNGEERAKGNILERFSAQQFPDLHSELNLSSLELGDSALYFCASSVAGAGNTIYFGEGSWLTVV.

The chain is built from TRBV6-6 and TRBJ2-7; TRBD1 agrees at 8 bases. Germline V gene sequence: CDR1 MNHNY, CDR2 SVGAGI (reference sequence). The length of the CDR3 is 13 residues. The V segment lost 8 bases and the J segment 5 bases; nucleotides outside the gene matches: 8. Here the CDR3 DNA reads TGTGCCAGCGAAGGACAGGGAGTCAACGAGCAGTACTTC. Translation: CASEGQGVNEQYF.

This clone has a single count. V and J are TRBV29-1 and TRBJ2-7; 10 bases line up with TRBD1. The CDR3 consists of 14 residues. Per germline, CDR1 SQVTM and CDR2 ANQGSEA. V trimming: 2 bases; J trimming: 3 bases; junction bases outside the gene matches: 4. This CDR3 is CSVESRDRGYEQYF. The CDR3 coding sequence is TGCAGCGTTGAATCTAGGGACAGGGGCTACGAGCAGTACTTC.

The rearrangement joins TRBV6-1 to TRBJ1-1, with D unresolved. Germline CDR1 reads MNHNS; CDR2 reads SASEGT. CDR3 size: 14 residues. Trimming took 3 bases from V and 1 from J, leaving 9 bases between them. The CDR3 DNA sequence: TGTGCCAGCAGTGACCTCGGTTCGAACACTGAAGCTTTCTTT. Its protein product is CASSDLGSNTEAFF.

This clone was detected only once. The chain is built from TRBV6-6 and TRBJ1-5; 7 bases match TRBD1. CDR3 length: 14 amino acids. CDR1 and CDR2 from the germline V gene are MNHNY and SVGAGI (reference sequence). With V trimmed by 2 bases and J by 6 bases, 4 bases remained unmatched. The CDR3 region is CASSYLGGGQPQHF. CDR3 bases: TGTGCCAGCAGTTACCTAGGGGGCGGTCAGCCCCAGCATTTT.

The chain uses TRBV9 and TRBJ2-1; 12 nucleotides agree with TRBD2. The CDR3 length is 14 residues. Germline V gives CDR1 SGDLS, CDR2 YYNGEE. The ends lost 3 bases at V and 7 bases at J; junction bases unmatched: 2. CDR3 sequence reads: CASSAGLAGNEQFF. As DNA, the CDR3 is TGTGCCAGCAGCGCCGGACTAGCGGGGAATGAGCAGTTCTTC.

The V call is TRBV9, the J call TRBJ2-2; 9 bases fit TRBD1. Looked up from germline, CDR1 is SGDLS and CDR2 is YYNGEE. CDR3 size: 16 residues. Trimming at V came to 0 bases and at J to 1 base, leaving 1 base not matched to a gene. This CDR3 reads CASSVGGQGNTGELFF. DNA for the CDR3: TGTGCCAGCAGCGTAGGGGGACAGGGGAACACCGGGGAGCTGTTTTTT.

V gene TRBV7-9 combines with J gene TRBJ2-3; perhaps TRBD2 as D (5 bases). Per the germline V gene, CDR1 is SEHNR and CDR2 is FQNEAQ (reference sequence). The CDR3 extends over 14 amino acids. V lost 3 bases and J 9 bases, leaving 16 bases between the germline ends. The CDR3 coding sequence is TGTGCCAGCAGCTTCGAGGGATTTGGGTGGACGCAGTATTTT. This sequence encodes CASSFEGFGWTQYF.